This T cell receptor (beta chain) was sequenced for a study of shared clonotypes between healthy human individuals. Study findings and constraints: Estimated clonotype richness was generally higher in naive than memory subsets.

All donors were healthy HIV-negative adults lacking recent acute infections or vaccinations. This CDR3 region has 15 residues. The V gene's germline CDR1 is MNHEY and CDR2 SVGAGI. With 6 bases removed from V and 3 bases from J, the gap between germline ends came to 18 bases. Produced via immunoSEQ multiplex PCR; TCRdb's table is partial and in-frame only. The sample lists about 1.1 million clones; 77% were seen once. In the case of this clone: Its specificity is not known.

The sequencing sample was made of memory CD4+ T cells from PBMCs. Subset in this sample: CD45RA-negative fraction. This receptor was obtained from a man between 18 and 35 years old in good health. Some clones in this sample may be carry-over from other donors' samples. The chain carries TRBV6-5 and TRBJ2-7, with a possible D match to TRBD1 (6 bases). CDR3 sequence (DNA): TGTGCCAGCAGATTAGATGGGGCAGGGGTCTACGAGCAGTACTTC. This codes for CASRLDGAGVYEQYF.